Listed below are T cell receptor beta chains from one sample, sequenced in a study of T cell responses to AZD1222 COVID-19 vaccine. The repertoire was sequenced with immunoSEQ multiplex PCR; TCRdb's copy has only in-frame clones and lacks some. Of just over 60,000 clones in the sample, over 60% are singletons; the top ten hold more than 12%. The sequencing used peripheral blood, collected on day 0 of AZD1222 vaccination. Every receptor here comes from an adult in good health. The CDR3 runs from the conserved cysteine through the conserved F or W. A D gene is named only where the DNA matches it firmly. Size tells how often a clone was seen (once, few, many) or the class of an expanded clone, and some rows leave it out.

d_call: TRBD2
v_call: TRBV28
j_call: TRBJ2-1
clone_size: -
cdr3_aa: CASSFSGEGYNEQFF
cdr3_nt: TGTGCCAGCAGTTTTAGCGGGGAGGGATACAATGAGCAGTTCTTC

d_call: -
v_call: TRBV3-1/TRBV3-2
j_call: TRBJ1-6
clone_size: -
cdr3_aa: CASSQVFTRRKDF
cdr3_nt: TGTGCCAGCAGCCAAGTATTTACGAGACGAAAAGACTTT

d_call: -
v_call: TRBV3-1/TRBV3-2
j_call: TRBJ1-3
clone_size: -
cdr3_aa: CASSQDSGNTIYF
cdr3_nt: TGTGCCAGCAGCCAAGATTCTGGAAACACCATATATTTT

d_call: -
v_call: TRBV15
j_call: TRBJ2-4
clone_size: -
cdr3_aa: CATTSDRNIQYF
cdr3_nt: TGTGCCACCACCTCGGACAGAAACATTCAGTACTTC

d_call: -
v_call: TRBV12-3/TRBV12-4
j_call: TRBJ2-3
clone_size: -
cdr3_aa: CASSPDLLDTQYF
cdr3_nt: TGTGCCAGCAGCCCCGACCTCCTGGATACGCAGTATTTT

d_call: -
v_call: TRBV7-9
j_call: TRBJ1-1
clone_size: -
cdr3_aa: CASSSPGLRSEAFF
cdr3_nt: TGTGCCAGCAGCTCCCCCGGACTCCGTAGTGAAGCTTTCTTT

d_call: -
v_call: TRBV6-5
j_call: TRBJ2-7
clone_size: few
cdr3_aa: CASSYSGVEEQYF
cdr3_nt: TGTGCCAGCAGTTATTCAGGGGTGGAGGAGCAGTACTTC

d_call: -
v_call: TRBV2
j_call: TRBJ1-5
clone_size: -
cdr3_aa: CASTLLGQGNNQPQHF
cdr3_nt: TGTGCCAGCACCCTTCTCGGTCAGGGGAACAATCAGCCCCAGCATTTT

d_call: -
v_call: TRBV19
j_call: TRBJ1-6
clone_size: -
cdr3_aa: CASSRGGSPLHF
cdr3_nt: TGTGCCAGTAGCAGGGGTGGTTCACCCCTCCACTTT

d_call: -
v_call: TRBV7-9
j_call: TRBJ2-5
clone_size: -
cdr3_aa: CASSLGPSQETQYF
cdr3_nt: TGTGCCAGCAGCTTGGGACCAAGCCAAGAGACCCAGTACTTC

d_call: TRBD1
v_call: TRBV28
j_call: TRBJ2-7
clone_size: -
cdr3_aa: CASSNRGAYEQYF
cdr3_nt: TGTGCCAGCAGTAACAGGGGGGCCTACGAGCAGTACTTC

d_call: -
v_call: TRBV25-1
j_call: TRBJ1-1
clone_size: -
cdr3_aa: CASSESLLTLGGTEAFF
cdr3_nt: TGTGCCAGCAGTGAATCACTTCTGACCCTCGGGGGCACTGAAGCTTTCTTT

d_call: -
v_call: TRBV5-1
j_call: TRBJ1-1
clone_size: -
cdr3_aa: CASSLEGSNTEAFF
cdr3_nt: TGCGCCAGCAGCTTGGAAGGTTCAAACACTGAAGCTTTCTTT

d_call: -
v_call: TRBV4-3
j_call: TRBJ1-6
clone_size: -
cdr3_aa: CASSRVRLGSIESPLHF
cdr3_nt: TGCGCCAGCAGCCGAGTGAGGCTGGGGTCCATCGAATCACCCCTCCACTTT

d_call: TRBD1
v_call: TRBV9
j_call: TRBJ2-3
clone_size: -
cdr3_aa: CASSRTGPTDTQYF
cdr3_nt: TGTGCCAGCAGCCGGACAGGGCCCACAGATACGCAGTATTTT

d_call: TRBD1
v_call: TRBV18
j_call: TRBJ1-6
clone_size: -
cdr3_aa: CASSPGQASSYNSPLHF
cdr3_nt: TGTGCCAGCTCACCAGGACAGGCGAGCTCCTATAATTCACCCCTCCACTTT

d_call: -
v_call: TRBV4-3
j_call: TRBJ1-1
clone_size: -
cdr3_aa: CASSQDNTEAFF
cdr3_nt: TGCGCCAGCAGCCAAGATAACACTGAAGCTTTCTTT

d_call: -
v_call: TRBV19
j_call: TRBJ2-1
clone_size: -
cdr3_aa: CASSIGAGPGLVDEQFF
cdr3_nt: TGTGCCAGTAGTATAGGGGCGGGACCGGGTTTAGTAGATGAGCAGTTCTTC

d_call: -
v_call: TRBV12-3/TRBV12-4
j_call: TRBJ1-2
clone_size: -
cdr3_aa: CASAGNYGYTF
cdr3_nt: TGTGCCAGCGCAGGGAACTATGGCTACACCTTC

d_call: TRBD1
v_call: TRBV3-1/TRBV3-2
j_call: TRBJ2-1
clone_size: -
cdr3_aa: CASSLDRASVVYNEQFF
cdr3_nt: TGTGCCAGCAGCTTAGACAGGGCTTCTGTCGTATACAATGAGCAGTTCTTC

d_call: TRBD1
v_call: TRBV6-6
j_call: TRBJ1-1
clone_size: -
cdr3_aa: CASTGTGVTEAFF
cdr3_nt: TGTGCCAGCACGGGGACAGGGGTCACTGAAGCTTTCTTT

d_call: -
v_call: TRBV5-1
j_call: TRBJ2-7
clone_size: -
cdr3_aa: CASARADGYEQYF
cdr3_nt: TGCGCCAGCGCGCGGGCGGACGGTTACGAGCAGTACTTC

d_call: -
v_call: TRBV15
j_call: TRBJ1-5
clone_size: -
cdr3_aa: CATSRGGVNSNQPQHF
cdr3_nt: TGTGCCACCAGCAGAGGGGGAGTGAATAGCAATCAGCCCCAGCATTTT

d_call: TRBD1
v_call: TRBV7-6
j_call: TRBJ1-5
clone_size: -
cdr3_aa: CASSLFSGGDQPQHF
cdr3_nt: TGTGCCAGCAGCTTATTCTCAGGGGGCGATCAGCCCCAGCATTTT

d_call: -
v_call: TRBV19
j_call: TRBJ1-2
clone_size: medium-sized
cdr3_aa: CASTQGGIYGYTF
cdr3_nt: TGTGCCAGTACCCAGGGTGGAATCTATGGCTACACCTTC